This T cell receptor (beta chain) was observed in a study of T cells in localized non-small cell lung cancer. Per germline, CDR1 MDHEN and CDR2 SYDVKM. The CDR3 totals 16 residues. Trimming removed 6 bases from V and 2 bases from J; junction bases left unmatched: 7. This clone has only a few counts. Its antigen remains unknown. Study-level findings and limits: Owing to sequencing of a solitary tumor region, heterogeneity cannot be discounted. A median of approximately 50 of the top 100 tumor clones appeared in adjacent lung, which was paired and uninvolved. Increased T cell density in blood showed an association with longer overall survival. Adjacent uninvolved lung tissue had the highest T cell clonality, exceeding tumor.

Using immunoSEQ multiplex PCR, the repertoire was profiled, and TCRdb retains in-frame clones only, with some absent. The sample includes more than 15,000 clones, about 90% of them seen just once. This specimen was peripheral blood, taken before any cancer treatment. The TCR comes from a woman aged 35 to 70 with stage I lung adenocarcinoma. The chain carries TRBV28 and TRBJ1-4; 9 bases are shared with TRBD1. The CDR3 reads CASRLPGQGTNEKLFF. The CDR3 region has the DNA TGTGCCAGCAGACTCCCTGGACAGGGGACTAATGAAAAACTGTTTTTT. Combining the CDR3 with reference TRBV28 and TRBJ1-4 gives the whole variable domain DVKVTQSSRYLVKRTGEKVFLECVQDMDHENMFWYRQDPGLGLRLIYFSYDVKMKEKGDIPEGYSVSREKKERFSLILESASTNQTSMYLCASRLPGQGTNEKLFFGSGTQLSVL.